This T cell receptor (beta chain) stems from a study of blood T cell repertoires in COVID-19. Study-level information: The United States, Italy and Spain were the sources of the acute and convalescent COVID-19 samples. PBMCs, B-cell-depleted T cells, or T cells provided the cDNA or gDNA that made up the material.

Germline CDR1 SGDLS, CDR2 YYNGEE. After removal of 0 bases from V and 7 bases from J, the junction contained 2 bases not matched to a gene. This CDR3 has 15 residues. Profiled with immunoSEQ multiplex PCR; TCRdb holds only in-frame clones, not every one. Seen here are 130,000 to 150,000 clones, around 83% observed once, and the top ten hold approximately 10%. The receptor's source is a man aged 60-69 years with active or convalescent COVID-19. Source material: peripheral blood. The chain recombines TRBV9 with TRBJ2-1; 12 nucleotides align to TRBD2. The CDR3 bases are TGTGCCAGCAGCGTAGGGACTAGCGGGATGAATGAGCAGTTCTTC. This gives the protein CASSVGTSGMNEQFF.